This T cell receptor beta chain was recorded in a study of graft-versus-host responses after intestinal transplantation. Trimming stripped 0 bases from V and 6 bases from J, with 18 bases between. This CDR3 has 17 amino acids. Germline assignment: CDR1 MGHDK and CDR2 SYGVNS. This clone appeared a single time. The target antigen is unknown. Sequenced by immunoSEQ multiplex PCR; TCRdb stores in-frame clones only, minus some. The sample includes more than 90,000 clones, 85% to 95% seen only once; the top ten take 0.2% to 0.25%. The starting material was unstimulated CD4+ T cells sorted from spleen or lymph node cells, obtained before transplant. V is TRBV25-1 and J is TRBJ2-1, with D perhaps matching TRBD1 (5 bases). The TCR comes from a human donor who was the organ donor for an intestinal transplant. The CDR3 DNA follows: TGTGCCAGCAGTGAATATGCGACGGCAGGGTGGAGCAATGAGCAGTTCTTC. It encodes CASSEYATAGWSNEQFF.